The 31 T cell receptor beta chains listed next were all sequenced from one sample in a study of blood T cell repertoires in COVID-19. Measured with immunoSEQ multiplex PCR; TCRdb has only the in-frame clones, and not every one. This sample carries some 110,000 clones, about nine tenths of them seen once, and the ten largest clones take 1.5% to 2%. The source material was peripheral blood. The receptor source for this set is a human donor with active COVID-19. The donor label of this sample is uncertain.

The rearrangement joins TRBV10-3 to TRBJ2-1; the match to TRBD2 covers 11 bases. V lost 8 bases and J lost 1; bases outside the gene matches: 10. The germline gives CDR1 ENHRY, CDR2 SYGVKD. The CDR3 is made up of 17 amino acids. CDR3 in DNA: TGTGCCATCGGTTCGGGTAGCGGGGGGGCTTCCTACAATGAGCAGTTCTTC. It encodes CAIGSGSGGASYNEQFF.

The V call is TRBV28, the J call TRBJ2-1, with D maybe TRBD1 (6 bases). The germline gives CDR1 MDHEN, CDR2 SYDVKM. V lost 9 bases and J 6 bases, leaving 15 bases between the germline ends. This CDR3 spans 13 amino acids. This CDR3 reads CASRRTEFNEQFF. In DNA, the CDR3 is TGTGCCAGTAGACGGACAGAGTTCAATGAGCAGTTCTTC. The variable domain in full, with the rest retrieved from reference TRBV28 and TRBJ2-1, is DVKVTQSSRYLVKRTGEKVFLECVQDMDHENMFWYRQDPGLGLRLIYFSYDVKMKEKGDIPEGYSVSREKKERFSLILESASTNQTSMYLCASRRTEFNEQFFGPGTRLTVL.

J is TRBJ2-2 and V is TRBV6-5; no firm D call. V was shortened by 8 bases and J by 0 bases, with 10 bases between the two germline ends. The CDR3 covers 14 residues. Germline V CDR1 and CDR2: MNHEY, SVGAGI. The CDR3: CASQTRTNTGELFF. The CDR3 bases are TGTGCCAGCCAGACACGGACGAACACCGGGGAGCTGTTTTTT.

V and J are TRBV7-8 and TRBJ2-7; D remains ambiguous. V was clipped by 2 bases and J by 3 bases, with 11 bases between them. From germline, CDR1 is SGHVS and CDR2 FQNEAQ. The CDR3 is 14 residues long. CDR3 DNA: TGTGCCAGCAGCTTATATACAGAGAGCTACGAGCAGTACTTC. Protein: CASSLYTESYEQYF.

The J gene is TRBJ2-1, the V gene TRBV28; perhaps TRBD1 as D (6 bases). This CDR3 has 14 residues. V lost 8 bases to trimming and J lost 1 base, with 12 bases between them. CDR1 and CDR2 from the germline V gene are MDHEN and SYDVKM. CDR3 in DNA: TGTGCCAGCCTAGGAACAGGGTCCTACAATGAGCAGTTCTTC. Translated: CASLGTGSYNEQFF.

The chain is built from TRBV19 and TRBJ2-7; TRBD1 aligns across 10 bases. CDR3 length: 14 amino acids. J lost 4 bases, V lost 5 bases, and 5 bases had no gene match. Germline CDR1 LNHDA, CDR2 SQIVND (reference sequence). The CDR3 here is CASSVTGGSYEQYF. CDR3 nucleotides: TGTGCCAGTAGTGTGACAGGGGGCTCGTACGAGCAGTACTTC.

The chain joins TRBV5-1 to TRBJ2-1; D gene ambiguous. Between the trimmed V and J ends, which lost 5 bases and 6 bases, there was a span of 6 bases. CDR3 length equals 11 residues. Germline values: CDR1 SGHRS, CDR2 YFSETQ. The CDR3: CASRLFNEQFF. The DNA for the CDR3 is TGCGCCAGCAGACTCTTCAATGAGCAGTTCTTC. The full variable domain, in which reference TRBV5-1 and TRBJ2-1 provide the parts outside the CDR3, is KAGVTQTPRYLIKTRGQQVTLSCSPISGHRSVSWYQQTPGQGLQFLFEYFSETQRNKGNFPGRFSGRQFSNSRSEMNVSTLELGDSALYLCASRLFNEQFFGPGTRLTVL.

The CDR3 reads CASSEAGQGLRYQYF. The DNA for the CDR3 is TGTGCCAGCAGTGAAGCCGGACAGGGGCTACGATATCAGTACTTC. The chain uses TRBV6-1 and TRBJ2-7; 9 nucleotides align to TRBD1. The CDR3 consists of 15 residues. J was trimmed by 10 bases and V by 0 bases; bases with no gene match: 10. Germline V gives CDR1 MNHNS, CDR2 SASEGT.

There are a few counts of this clone. The rearrangement uses TRBV11-3 and TRBJ2-7, with 8 bases identical to TRBD1. Germline CDR1 and CDR2: SGHNT and YENEEA. Trimming at V came to 2 bases and at J to 4 bases, leaving 4 bases not matched to a gene. CDR3 length: 14 amino acids. The CDR3 coding sequence is TGTGCCAGCAGCTTACAGGGGGCGCGATACGAGCAGTACTTC. Translated: CASSLQGARYEQYF.

This chain uses TRBV7-9 with TRBJ1-4; weak D call: TRBD1 (6 bases). CDR3 length equals 15 residues. V lost 10 bases and J 2 bases, leaving 17 bases between the germline ends. Per the germline V gene, CDR1 is SEHNR and CDR2 is FQNEAQ (reference sequence). CDR3 sequence (DNA): TGTGCCATTCCGCATACCACAGGGACTAATGAAAAACTGTTTTTT. Residues: CAIPHTTGTNEKLFF.

The rearrangement joins TRBV6-6 to TRBJ2-3; 7 bases fit TRBD2. The CDR3 is made up of 13 amino acids. The V gene's germline CDR1 is MNHNY and CDR2 SVGAGI (reference sequence). V shed 7 bases, J shed 6 bases, and the junction held 7 bases outside the gene matches. CDR3 in amino acids: CASTQWGGDTQYF. The CDR3 coding sequence is TGTGCCAGCACCCAATGGGGGGGTGATACGCAGTATTTT.

The chain couples TRBV18 to TRBJ2-3, with D possibly TRBD1 on 6 matching bases. Trimming shortened V by 3 bases and J by 0 bases, and 10 bases separated the two germline ends. CDR1 is KGHSH, CDR2 LQKENI, per germline. This CDR3 region has 15 residues. CDR3 DNA sequence: TGTGCCAGCTCACCCGGGACACTGAGCACAGATACGCAGTATTTT. This sequence encodes CASSPGTLSTDTQYF.

As for this clone: Other nucleotide sequences in the sample specify the same CDR3. The rearrangement uses TRBV11-2 and TRBJ2-2, with 8 bases fitting TRBD2. Germline CDR1 is SGHAT and CDR2 is FQNNGV. The trim removed 6 bases at V and 6 bases at J, leaving 18 bases unmatched. The CDR3 covers 18 residues. In DNA, the CDR3 is TGTGCCAGCAGACATCCCGGGGCGGGGGGTAGACGGGCCGGGGAGCTGTTTTTT. Protein sequence: CASRHPGAGGRRAGELFF.

This sequence joins TRBV18 and TRBJ1-5; D uncertain. V lost 2 bases and J lost 5, with 7 bases in between. The CDR3 runs 13 residues. Germline loops: CDR1 KGHSH, CDR2 LQKENI. CDR3 sequence (DNA): TGTGCCAGCTCACCAACCAACTATCAGCCCCAGCATTTT. Amino acids: CASSPTNYQPQHF.

CDR3 DNA sequence: TGTGCCAGCAACCCCGCAGGGTCAATCGCTGAAGCTTTCTTT. As protein: CASNPAGSIAEAFF. The V gene is TRBV28, the J gene TRBJ1-1; a possible D gene is TRBD1 (5 bases). Trimming removed 7 bases from V and 6 bases from J, with 18 bases in between. The CDR3 extends over 14 amino acids. Per the germline V gene, CDR1 is MDHEN and CDR2 is SYDVKM.

The gene calls are TRBV7-9 and TRBJ1-3; maybe TRBD1 (5 bases). Germline V CDR1 and CDR2: SEHNR, FQNEAQ (reference sequence). V was cut by 0 bases and J by 4 bases, with 13 bases left in between. This CDR3 comprises 16 residues. CDR3 sequence (DNA): TGTGCCAGCAGCTTAGCCCAACCCGGGGGAGGAAACACCATATATTTT. Protein: CASSLAQPGGGNTIYF.

This rearrangement joins TRBV6-2 or TRBV6-3 to TRBJ2-4, with D possibly matching TRBD2 (5 bases). CDR1 is MNHEY, CDR2 SVGEGT, per germline. Between the trimmed V and J ends, which lost 2 bases and 0 bases, there was a span of 11 bases. CDR3 length equals 16 residues. The CDR3 sequence: CASSYPSREAKNIQYF. CDR3 sequence (DNA): TGTGCCAGCAGTTACCCCTCCCGGGAAGCCAAAAACATTCAGTACTTC.

The rearrangement uses TRBV4-3 and TRBJ2-1; 8 bases are shared with TRBD2. Germline V gene sequence: CDR1 LGHNA, CDR2 YSLEER. The J segment lost 5 bases and the V segment lost 4 bases, leaving 7 bases of the junction unmatched. This CDR3 has 15 residues. CDR3 protein: CASSLLAGDNNEQFF. DNA of the CDR3: TGCGCCAGCAGCCTTCTAGCGGGTGATAACAATGAGCAGTTCTTC.

The chain couples TRBV19 to TRBJ2-3; TRBD2 might be the D (7 bases). Trimming left V 1 base short and J 2 bases short, with 10 bases between. The CDR3 covers 15 residues. CDR1 and CDR2 from the germline V gene are LNHDA and SQIVND (reference sequence). CDR3 bases: TGTGCCAGTAGTATAGCGGGGGGCTACACAGATACGCAGTATTTT. This codes for CASSIAGGYTDTQYF.

The V gene is TRBV5-1, the J gene TRBJ1-6, with a weak D call TRBD1 (5 bases). Germline-derived CDR1 and CDR2 are SGHRS and YFSETQ. V lost 4 bases, J lost 5 bases, and 13 bases lay in between. The CDR3 has 15 amino acids. CDR3 bases: TGCGCCAGCAGCCCGGGGGTACGGCATAATTCACCCCTCCACTTT. This translates into CASSPGVRHNSPLHF.

The rearrangement joins TRBV4-3 to TRBJ2-3; TRBD1 matches 7 bases. Germline values: CDR1 LGHNA, CDR2 YSLEER. The V gene end was trimmed by 0 bases and the J gene end by 2 bases; junction bases not matched to a gene: 17. This CDR3 is 20 amino acids long. The CDR3 sequence: CASSQDPLRPKTGITDTQYF. CDR3 nucleotide sequence: TGCGCCAGCAGCCAAGACCCACTACGGCCCAAGACAGGGATCACAGATACGCAGTATTTT.

V and J are TRBV30 and TRBJ1-5; D may be TRBD1 (6 bases). This CDR3 has 13 residues. Trimming removed 1 base at V and 4 bases at J, with 8 bases between. CDR1 is GTSNPN, CDR2 SVGIG, per germline (reference sequence). The CDR3 spells CAWSEQGNQPQHF. The CDR3 DNA sequence: TGTGCCTGGAGTGAACAGGGTAATCAGCCCCAGCATTTT.

This clone has only a few counts. The V gene is TRBV18, the J gene TRBJ1-5; no reliable D call. V lost 1 base and J 9 bases, leaving 10 bases between the germline ends. CDR1 KGHSH and CDR2 LQKENI come from the germline V gene. The CDR3 runs 13 residues. The CDR3 spells CASSPRGVGPQHF. In DNA form, the CDR3 reads TGTGCCAGCTCACCACGCGGCGTGGGGCCCCAGCATTTT.

The rearrangement joins TRBV7-6 to TRBJ2-7; 10 bases match TRBD1. The germline gives CDR1 SGHVS, CDR2 FNYEAQ. The CDR3 sequence is 15 residues long. V gave up 4 bases and J gave up 4 bases; unmatched junction bases: 7. CDR3 DNA sequence: TGTGCCAGCAGCTCGCCGGGACAGGGGAAATACGAGCAGTACTTC. Its translation is CASSSPGQGKYEQYF.

This chain uses TRBV6-5 with TRBJ2-3, with 7 bases fitting TRBD1. CDR3 size: 14 residues. V lost 5 bases and J lost 2; bases outside the gene matches: 4. CDR1 is MNHEY, CDR2 SVGAGI, per germline. The CDR3 DNA follows: TGTGCCAGCAGTCGACAGGGCCTCACAGATACGCAGTATTTT. Protein product: CASSRQGLTDTQYF.

This chain connects TRBV18 to TRBJ1-3; weak D call: TRBD1 (6 bases). The CDR3 length is 15 residues. Trimming shortened V by 3 bases and J by 8 bases, and 17 bases separated the two germline ends. Germline CDR1 KGHSH, CDR2 LQKENI. DNA for the CDR3: TGTGCCAGCTCACCCTCCAGACAGGAGGTCGACACCATATATTTT. It is translated as CASSPSRQEVDTIYF.

The chain uses TRBV6-5 and TRBJ1-1; maybe TRBD1 (5 bases). This CDR3 comprises 15 residues. Per germline, CDR1 MNHEY and CDR2 SVGAGI. V lost 0 bases and J 4 bases, leaving 12 bases between the germline ends. The CDR3, as DNA: TGTGCCAGCAGTTACTCAGGCAGGGAAGGCACTGAAGCTTTCTTT. It encodes CASSYSGREGTEAFF.

The CDR3 here is CASRPPLVSTDTQYF. In nucleotides, the CDR3 is TGTGCAAGTCGCCCCCCCTTAGTAAGCACAGATACGCAGTATTTT. The chain uses TRBV12-2 and TRBJ2-3; the tabulated D call, TRBD2, remains unverified against the DNA. TRBV12-2 is given as a pseudogene. The CDR3 covers 15 residues.

Only a few counts were recorded for this clone. V gene TRBV28 combines with J gene TRBJ2-2; TRBD1 aligns across 7 bases. Germline CDR1 is MDHEN and CDR2 is SYDVKM. The length of the CDR3 is 16 residues. Trimming removed 6 bases from V and 7 bases from J; junction bases left unmatched: 14. CDR3 residues: CASSAPRDRPDGELFF. The CDR3 nucleotides are TGTGCCAGCAGCGCCCCTCGGGACAGACCGGACGGGGAGCTGTTTTTT. The entire variable domain, with the rest obtained from reference TRBV28 and TRBJ2-2, is as follows: DVKVTQSSRYLVKRTGEKVFLECVQDMDHENMFWYRQDPGLGLRLIYFSYDVKMKEKGDIPEGYSVSREKKERFSLILESASTNQTSMYLCASSAPRDRPDGELFFGEGSRLTVL.

This sequence joins TRBV14 and TRBJ2-3; 9 bases agree with TRBD1. The CDR3 runs 15 residues. Germline CDR1 and CDR2: SGHDN and FVKESK. The V and J ends lost 4 bases and 1 base, in that order; junction bases with no gene match: 3. CDR3 sequence reads: CASSRRTGGTDTQYF. CDR3 in DNA: TGTGCCAGCAGCCGAAGGACAGGGGGCACAGATACGCAGTATTTT.

V gene TRBV7-2 combines with J gene TRBJ1-5, with TRBD1 as a possible D gene (6 bases). Trimming cost V 4 bases and J 3 bases, with 13 bases left between them. In germline, CDR1 is SGHTA, CDR2 FQGNSA. The CDR3 covers 15 residues. The DNA of the CDR3 is TGTGCCAGCAGCTCGGGGGGCAGCTTCAATCAGCCCCAGCATTTT. Translating it yields CASSSGGSFNQPQHF.